These 25 T cell receptor beta chains were sequenced from one sample in a study of control samples from healthy donors and cancer patients (dated by TCRdb to the early 2020s). Libraries came from the immunoSEQ multiplex PCR assay. TCRdb took over this immuneACCESS table, retaining in-frame rearrangements with V and J assigned. Such tables are incomplete; in checked studies, under half of the missing clones stem from an unresolved V gene, and the remainder is unexplained. Present in this sample are roughly 140,000 clones, about nine tenths of which were seen just once. Jointly, the top ten make up 4% to 5.5% of the sample. Sequencing was performed on blood. Receptors originate from a man aged 25 to 45 in good health.

The CDR3 nucleotides read TGTGCCAGCAGTGTGGCGTATGGGCCCTACAATGAGCAGTTCTTC. Residues: CASSVAYGPYNEQFF. V is TRBV6-4 and J is TRBJ2-1, with D hard to call. V was trimmed by 4 bases and J by 2 bases, leaving 12 bases between them. CDR1 is MRHNA, CDR2 SNTAGT, per germline. The CDR3 length is 15 residues.

This clone was detected once. The chain carries TRBV5-1 and TRBJ2-7, with D hard to call. This CDR3 contains 14 residues. CDR1 and CDR2 (germline): SGHRS, YFSETQ. Trimming stripped 4 bases from V and 0 bases from J, with 11 bases between. CDR3 protein: CASSHTEFSYEQYF. CDR3 nucleotide sequence: TGCGCCAGCAGCCACACAGAGTTCTCCTACGAGCAGTACTTC.

The J gene is TRBJ1-1, the V gene TRBV27, with a tentative D call TRBD1 (6 bases). This CDR3 contains 13 residues. Germline-derived CDR1 and CDR2 are MNHEY and SMNVEV (reference sequence). V was trimmed by 4 bases and J by 2 bases, leaving 8 bases between them. The CDR3: CASSWGPNTEAFF. The CDR3 DNA reads as TGTGCCAGCAGTTGGGGGCCCAACACTGAAGCTTTCTTT.

The chain carries TRBV6-5 and TRBJ2-7, with 9 nucleotides matching TRBD2. The V gene end was trimmed by 2 bases and the J gene end by 2 bases; junction bases not matched to a gene: 7. Germline V gene lookup returns CDR1 MNHEY and CDR2 SVGAGI. The CDR3 runs to 16 residues. The CDR3 DNA sequence: TGTGCCAGCAGTTACGGAGGCGGGGGGGTTGCCTACGAGCAGTACTTC. Protein sequence: CASSYGGGGVAYEQYF.

The rearrangement links TRBV5-1 to TRBJ2-5, with D possibly being TRBD2 (6 bases). The V and J ends lost 1 base and 2 bases respectively, with 12 bases between them. Germline V gives CDR1 SGHRS, CDR2 YFSETQ. This CDR3 is built from 15 residues. DNA for the CDR3: TGCGCCAGCAGCTTGACCGGGACTGGACAAGAGACCCAGTACTTC. Amino acids: CASSLTGTGQETQYF.

This clone appeared once. J is TRBJ2-7 and V is TRBV11-3, with 8 bases lining up with TRBD1. Looked up from germline, CDR1 is SGHNT and CDR2 is YENEEA. V lost 6 bases to trimming and J lost 1 base; unmatched junction nucleotides: 5. This CDR3 spans 14 amino acids. CDR3 nucleotides: TGTGCCAGCAGTTTGGACAGGGCATCCTACGAGCAGTACTTC. It encodes CASSLDRASYEQYF.

This CDR3 reads CASSLEQGSYEQYF. DNA of the CDR3: TGTGCCAGCAGCTTAGAGCAGGGGTCCTACGAGCAGTACTTC. V usage is TRBV11-2 and J usage is TRBJ2-7, with a tentative D call TRBD1 (6 bases). Germline V CDR1 and CDR2: SGHAT, FQNNGV. V lost 0 bases, J lost 1 base, and 7 bases lay in between. This CDR3 spans 14 amino acids.

This chain joins TRBV6-1 and TRBJ1-5, with D hard to call. Trimming removed 0 bases at V and 2 bases at J, with 11 bases between. Germline loops: CDR1 MNHNS, CDR2 SASEGT. The length of the CDR3 is 16 residues. The CDR3 here is CASSEARKRGNQPQHF. The CDR3, as DNA: TGTGCCAGCAGTGAAGCTAGGAAGAGAGGCAATCAGCCCCAGCATTTT.

The chain recombines TRBV7-2 with TRBJ1-1, with D tentatively TRBD1 (5 bases). The V end lost 1 base, the J end lost 5 bases, and 14 bases lay between the germline ends. CDR3 length equals 15 residues. CDR1 and CDR2 from the germline V gene are SGHTA and FQGNSA. The CDR3 DNA is TGTGCCAGCAGCTTAGTGGGCCAGGGCTGGACTGAAGCTTTCTTT. It is translated as CASSLVGQGWTEAFF.

The chain has TRBV5-4 and TRBJ2-3, with a tentative D call TRBD2 (6 bases). Germline values: CDR1 SGHNT, CDR2 YYREEE (reference sequence). The CDR3 spans 13 residues. V dropped 4 bases and J dropped 7 bases, with 13 bases sitting between them. CDR3 sequence: CASSQDYMNTQYF. The CDR3 DNA is TGTGCCAGCAGCCAGGACTATATGAATACGCAGTATTTT.

J is TRBJ2-1 and V is TRBV25-1, with TRBD2 matching over 11 bases. Germline V lookup: CDR1 MGHDK, CDR2 SYGVNS. The CDR3 loop spans 16 amino acids. Germline trimming cut 0 bases from V and 7 bases from J; bases unmatched to any gene: 5. The CDR3 DNA reads TGTGCCAGCAGTGAATATGGTAGCGGGAGGGTTAATGAGCAGTTCTTC. Protein sequence: CASSEYGSGRVNEQFF.

This chain links TRBV30 with TRBJ1-1; no reliable D call. CDR3 size: 13 residues. Germline assignment: CDR1 GTSNPN and CDR2 SVGIG (reference sequence). Trimming left V 1 base short and J 6 bases short, with 12 bases between. The CDR3 region is CAWSGPYGSEAFF. DNA for the CDR3: TGTGCCTGGAGTGGCCCTTACGGTTCTGAAGCTTTCTTT. The full variable domain, in which reference TRBV30 and TRBJ1-1 provide the parts outside the CDR3, is SQTIHQWPATLVQPVGSPLSLECTVEGTSNPNLYWYRQAAGRGLQLLFYSVGIGQISSEVPQNLSASRPQDRQFILSSKKLLLSDSGFYLCAWSGPYGSEAFFGQGTRLTVV.

This sequence joins TRBV11-1 and TRBJ2-3, with 13 bases aligning to TRBD2. The CDR3 has 16 amino acids. Germline values: CDR1 SGHAT, CDR2 FQDESV (reference sequence). The V gene end was trimmed by 3 bases and the J gene end by 6 bases; junction bases not matched to a gene: 6. The CDR3 region has the DNA TGTGCCAGCAGCTTTGGACTAGCGGGAGTCGCGGATACGCAGTATTTT. Protein sequence: CASSFGLAGVADTQYF.

The V gene is TRBV4-3, the J gene TRBJ1-4, with D unclear. This CDR3 has 14 residues. The V gene lost 3 bases and the J gene lost 5 bases, with 10 bases spanning the gap. Germline assignment: CDR1 LGHNA and CDR2 YSLEER. The CDR3 sequence: CASSQAGQNEKLFF. For the CDR3, the DNA is TGCGCCAGCAGCCAGGCGGGCCAGAATGAAAAACTGTTTTTT.

The chain recombines TRBV6-5 with TRBJ2-5; 8 bases align to TRBD1. This CDR3 spans 12 amino acids. Germline CDR1 is MNHEY and CDR2 is SVGAGI. J gave up 4 bases and V 6 bases, and 1 base lay outside the gene matches. CDR3 bases: TGTGCCAGCAGAACAGGGGGAGAGACCCAGTACTTC. Translating gives CASRTGGETQYF.

V gene TRBV3-1 (or the pseudogene TRBV3-2) combines with J gene TRBJ2-4; no clear D. The CDR3 has 14 amino acids. Germline CDR1 and CDR2: LGHDT and YNNKEL (reference sequence). V was cut by 3 bases and J by 0 bases, with 6 bases left in between. The CDR3 coding sequence is TGTGCCAGCAGCCATTACGGAGCCAAAAACATTCAGTACTTC. Its translation: CASSHYGAKNIQYF.

The J gene is TRBJ2-3, the V gene TRBV24-1, with D unresolved. Germline-derived CDR1 and CDR2 are KGHDR and SFDVKD. V was shortened by 3 bases and J by 0 bases, with 12 bases between the two germline ends. The CDR3 runs to 16 residues. The DNA of the CDR3 is TGTGCCACCAGTGATCCTCCGACACTTAGCACAGATACGCAGTATTTT. Translated: CATSDPPTLSTDTQYF.

The rearrangement uses TRBV5-1 and TRBJ2-5, with 8 bases identical to TRBD2. The length of the CDR3 is 17 residues. The V segment lost 0 bases and the J segment 2 bases; nucleotides outside the gene matches: 9. CDR1 and CDR2 from the germline V gene are SGHRS and YFSETQ. The CDR3 coding sequence is TGCGCCAGCAGCTTGGCCGTTCTAGCGGGTCATCAAGAGACCCAGTACTTC. It encodes CASSLAVLAGHQETQYF.

The table lists this clone with a few counts. The V gene is TRBV6-6, the J gene TRBJ2-3, with TRBD2 as a possible D gene (5 bases). The germline V gene has CDR1 MNHNY and CDR2 SVGAGI (reference sequence). The CDR3 covers 14 residues. V dropped 6 bases and J dropped 2 bases, with 12 bases sitting between them. The CDR3, as DNA: TGTGCCAGCAGAGAAACGGGGTACACAGATACGCAGTATTTT. Protein sequence: CASRETGYTDTQYF.

The CDR3 sequence is CASSLDYKTQYF. CDR3 nucleotides: TGTGCCAGCAGCTTAGACTATAAGACCCAGTACTTC. This chain connects TRBV7-9 to TRBJ2-5; no firm D call. The CDR3 extends over 12 amino acids. V lost 1 base and J lost 6, with 6 bases in between. Germline CDR1 SEHNR, CDR2 FQNEAQ (reference sequence).

The chain couples TRBV5-4 to TRBJ1-6; no clear D gene. The V gene's germline CDR1 is SGHNT and CDR2 YYREEE (reference sequence). The CDR3 has 16 amino acids. The V end lost 6 bases, the J end lost 9 bases, and 22 bases lay between the germline ends. CDR3 region: CASKASGLPAGSPLHF. The CDR3 DNA follows: TGTGCCAGCAAAGCTTCGGGCCTACCAGCGGGTTCACCCCTCCACTTT.

The chain links TRBV5-5 to TRBJ2-7, with D perhaps matching TRBD2 (5 bases). CDR1 is SGHKS and CDR2 is YYEKEE in the germline V gene (reference sequence). This CDR3 has 14 residues. V lost 2 bases to trimming and J lost 0 bases, with 9 bases between them. The CDR3 loop is CASSFPGNSYEQYF. CDR3 DNA sequence: TGTGCCAGCAGCTTCCCGGGAAACTCCTACGAGCAGTACTTC.

The V and J genes are TRBV3-1 (or the pseudogene TRBV3-2) and TRBJ1-1; 7 bases are a match to TRBD1. The CDR3 has 16 residues. V lost 4 bases to trimming and J lost 1 base; unmatched junction nucleotides: 9. Germline V gene sequence: CDR1 LGHDT, CDR2 YNNKEL (reference sequence). Written as DNA, the CDR3 is TGTGCCAGCAGCCTCCGCCAGGGGGACCCGAACACTGAAGCTTTCTTT. Its protein is CASSLRQGDPNTEAFF.

This sequence joins TRBV4-1 and TRBJ2-7; 10 bases line up with TRBD1. Germline V gene lookup returns CDR1 MGHRA and CDR2 YSYEKL. This CDR3 spans 15 amino acids. V trimming: 1 base; J trimming: 3 bases; junction bases outside the gene matches: 3. CDR3 protein: CASSQGQGAGYEQYF. The CDR3 DNA is TGCGCCAGCAGCCAAGGACAGGGGGCAGGCTACGAGCAGTACTTC.

In its sample, this clone was seen many times. It is unclear where the CDR3 begins or ends on the DNA, so no DNA is shown, and the CDR3 is as TCRdb lists it. The genes are TRBV12-2 and TRBJ2-2; TRBD2 is the table's D call, not checked against the DNA. TRBV12-2 is given as a pseudogene. Inclusive of both ends, the CDR3 amounts to 18 amino acids. The CDR3: CASRHRLVAGGNTGELFF.